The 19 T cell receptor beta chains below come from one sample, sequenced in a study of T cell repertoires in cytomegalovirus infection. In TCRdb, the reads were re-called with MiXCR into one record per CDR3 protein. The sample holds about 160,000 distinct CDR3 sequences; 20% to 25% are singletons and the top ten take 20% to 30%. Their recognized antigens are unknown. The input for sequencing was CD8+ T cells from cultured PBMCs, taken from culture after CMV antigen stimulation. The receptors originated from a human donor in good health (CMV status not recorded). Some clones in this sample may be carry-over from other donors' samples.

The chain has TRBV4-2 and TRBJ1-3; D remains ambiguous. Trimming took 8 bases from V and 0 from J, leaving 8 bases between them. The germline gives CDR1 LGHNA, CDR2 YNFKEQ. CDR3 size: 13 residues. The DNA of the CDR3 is TGTGCCAGCCAACCATCCTCTGGAAACACCATATATTTT. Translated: CASQPSSGNTIYF.

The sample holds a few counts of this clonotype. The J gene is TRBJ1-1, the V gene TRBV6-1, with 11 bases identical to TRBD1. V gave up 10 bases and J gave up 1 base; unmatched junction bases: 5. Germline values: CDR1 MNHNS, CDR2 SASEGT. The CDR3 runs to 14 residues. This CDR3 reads CATWDRGTNTEAFF. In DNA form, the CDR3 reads TGTGCCACCTGGGACAGGGGGACGAACACTGAAGCTTTCTTT.

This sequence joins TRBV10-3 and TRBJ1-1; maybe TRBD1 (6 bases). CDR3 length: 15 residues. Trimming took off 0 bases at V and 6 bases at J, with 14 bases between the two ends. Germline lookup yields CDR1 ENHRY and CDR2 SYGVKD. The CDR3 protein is CAISESWNRVAEAFF. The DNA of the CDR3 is TGTGCCATCAGTGAGTCCTGGAACAGGGTGGCTGAAGCTTTCTTT.

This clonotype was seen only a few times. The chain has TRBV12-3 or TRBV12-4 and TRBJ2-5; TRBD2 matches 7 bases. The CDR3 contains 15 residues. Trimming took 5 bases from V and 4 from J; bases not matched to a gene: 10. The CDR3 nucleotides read TGTGCCAGCAGTCGCGGGGGAGAGAGAGGAGAGACCCAGTACTTC. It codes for CASSRGGERGETQYF.

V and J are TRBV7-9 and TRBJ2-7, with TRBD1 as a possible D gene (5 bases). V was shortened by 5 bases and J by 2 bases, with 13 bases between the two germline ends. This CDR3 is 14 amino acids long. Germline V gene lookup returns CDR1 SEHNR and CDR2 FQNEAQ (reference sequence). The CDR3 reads CASSPQGPPYEQYF. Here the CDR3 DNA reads TGTGCCAGCAGCCCCCAGGGTCCGCCCTACGAGCAGTACTTC.

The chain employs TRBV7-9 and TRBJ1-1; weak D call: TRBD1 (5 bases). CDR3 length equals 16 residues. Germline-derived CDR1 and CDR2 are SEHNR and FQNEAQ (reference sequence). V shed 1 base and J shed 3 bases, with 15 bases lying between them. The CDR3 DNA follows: TGTGCCAGCAGCTTAGTCAGGGCCCGTGTGGACACTGAAGCTTTCTTT. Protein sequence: CASSLVRARVDTEAFF.

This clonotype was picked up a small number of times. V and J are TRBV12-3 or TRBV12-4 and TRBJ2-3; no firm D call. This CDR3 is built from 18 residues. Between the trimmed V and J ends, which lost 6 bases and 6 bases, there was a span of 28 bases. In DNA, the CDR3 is TGTGCCAGCAGCCCCCCGGCGAGAACCGGGCCTGTTTTGGATACGCAGTATTTT. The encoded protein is CASSPPARTGPVLDTQYF.

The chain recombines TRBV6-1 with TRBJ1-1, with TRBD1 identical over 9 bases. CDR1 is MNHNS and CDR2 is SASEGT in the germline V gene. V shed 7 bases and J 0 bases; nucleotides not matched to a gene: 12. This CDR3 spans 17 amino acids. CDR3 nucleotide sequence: TGTGCCAGCAACCTATCGGACAGGGGAGTTATGAACACTGAAGCTTTCTTT. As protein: CASNLSDRGVMNTEAFF.

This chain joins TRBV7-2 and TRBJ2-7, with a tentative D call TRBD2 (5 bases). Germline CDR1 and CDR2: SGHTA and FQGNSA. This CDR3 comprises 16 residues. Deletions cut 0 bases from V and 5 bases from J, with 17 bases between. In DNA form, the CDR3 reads TGTGCCAGCAGCTTAGCACGGGCCCCCCGGCGGGACGAGCAGTACTTC. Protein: CASSLARAPRRDEQYF.

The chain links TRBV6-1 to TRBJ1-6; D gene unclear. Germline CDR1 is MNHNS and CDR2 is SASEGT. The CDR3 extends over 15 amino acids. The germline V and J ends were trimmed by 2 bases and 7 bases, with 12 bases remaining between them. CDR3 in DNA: TGTGCCAGCAGTGAACCTAGCGACGTGAATTCACCCCTCCACTTT. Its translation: CASSEPSDVNSPLHF.

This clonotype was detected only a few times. The CDR3 nucleotides read TGCGCCAGCAGCCAAGCGGATCAGCCCCAGCATTTT. This codes for CASSQADQPQHF. The chain employs TRBV4-1 and TRBJ1-5; D unresolved. The germline CDR1 and CDR2 sequences are MGHRA and YSYEKL. The CDR3 totals 12 residues. V lost 1 base and J lost 5, with 3 bases in between.

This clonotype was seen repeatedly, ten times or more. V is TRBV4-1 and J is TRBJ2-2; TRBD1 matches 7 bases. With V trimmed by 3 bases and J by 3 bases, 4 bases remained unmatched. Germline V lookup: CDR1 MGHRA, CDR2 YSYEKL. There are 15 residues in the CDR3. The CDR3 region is CASSQYRGDTGELFF. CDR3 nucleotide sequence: TGCGCCAGCAGCCAGTACAGGGGTGACACCGGGGAGCTGTTTTTT.

The CDR3 DNA follows: TGTGCCAGCAGCCTTAACGACAGGGGAGGAACCGGGGAGCTGTTTTTT. It specifies CASSLNDRGGTGELFF. This chain uses TRBV7-8 with TRBJ2-2; 8 bases align to TRBD1. Germline V gene data show CDR1 as SGHVS and CDR2 as FQNEAQ. The length of the CDR3 is 16 residues. Trimming at V came to 5 bases and at J to 5 bases, leaving 10 bases not matched to a gene.

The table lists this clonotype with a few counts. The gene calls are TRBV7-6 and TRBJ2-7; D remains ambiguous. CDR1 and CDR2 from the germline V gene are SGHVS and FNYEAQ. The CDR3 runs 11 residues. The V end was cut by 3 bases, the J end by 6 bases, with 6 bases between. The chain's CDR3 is CASSLVSEQYF. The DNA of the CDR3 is TGTGCCAGCAGCTTGGTGTCCGAGCAGTACTTC. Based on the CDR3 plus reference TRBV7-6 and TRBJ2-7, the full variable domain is GAGVSQSPRYKVTKRGQDVALRCDPISGHVSLYWYRQALGQGPEFLTYFNYEAQQDKSGLPNDRFSAERPEGSISTLTIQRTEQRDSAMYRCASSLVSEQYFGPGTRLTVT.

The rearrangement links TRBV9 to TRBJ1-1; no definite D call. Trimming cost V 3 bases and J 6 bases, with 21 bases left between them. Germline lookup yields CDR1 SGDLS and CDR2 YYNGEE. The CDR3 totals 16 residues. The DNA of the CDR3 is TGTGCCAGCAGCGGGGGAGGCCGAGACGGCCGAGCTGAAGCTTTCTTT. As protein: CASSGGGRDGRAEAFF. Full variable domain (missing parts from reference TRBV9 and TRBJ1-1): DSGVTQTPKHLITATGQRVTLRCSPRSGDLSVYWYQQSLDQGLQFLIQYYNGEERAKGNILERFSAQQFPDLHSELNLSSLELGDSALYFCASSGGGRDGRAEAFFGQGTRLTVV.

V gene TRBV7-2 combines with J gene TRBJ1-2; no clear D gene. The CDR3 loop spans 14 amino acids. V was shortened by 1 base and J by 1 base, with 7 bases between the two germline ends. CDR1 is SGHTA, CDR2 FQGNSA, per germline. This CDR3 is CASSLVASNYGYTF. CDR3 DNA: TGTGCCAGCAGCTTAGTAGCCAGTAACTATGGCTACACCTTC.

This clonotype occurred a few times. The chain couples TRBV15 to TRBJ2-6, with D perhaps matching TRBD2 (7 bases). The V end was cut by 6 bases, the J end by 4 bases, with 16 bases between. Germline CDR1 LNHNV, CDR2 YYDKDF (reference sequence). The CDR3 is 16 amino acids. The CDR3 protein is CATSKRGGYGANVLTF. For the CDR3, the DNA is TGTGCCACCAGTAAAAGGGGGGGGTACGGGGCCAACGTCCTGACTTTC. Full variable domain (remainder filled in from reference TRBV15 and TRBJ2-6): DAMVIQNPRYQVTQFGKPVTLSCSQTLNHNVMYWYQQKSSQAPKLLFHYYDKDFNNEADTPDNFQSRRPNTSFCFLDIRSPGLGDTAMYLCATSKRGGYGANVLTFGAGSRLTVL.

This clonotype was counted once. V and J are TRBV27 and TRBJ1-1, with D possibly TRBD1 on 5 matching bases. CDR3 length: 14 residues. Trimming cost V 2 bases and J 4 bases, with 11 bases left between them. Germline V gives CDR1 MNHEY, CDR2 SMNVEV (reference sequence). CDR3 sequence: CASSLRGQRTEAFF. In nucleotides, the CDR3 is TGTGCCAGCAGTTTAAGAGGACAACGCACTGAAGCTTTCTTT.

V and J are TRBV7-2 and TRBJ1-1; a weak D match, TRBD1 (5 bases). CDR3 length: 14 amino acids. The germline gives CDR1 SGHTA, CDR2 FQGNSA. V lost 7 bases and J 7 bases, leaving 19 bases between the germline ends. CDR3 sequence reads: CASTFPGTALEAFF. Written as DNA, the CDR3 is TGTGCCAGCACCTTTCCCGGGACGGCCCTTGAAGCTTTCTTT.